These 15 T cell receptor beta chains were sequenced from one sample in a study of regulatory T cells (dated by TCRdb to the late 2010s). On the study overall, not on this receptor specifically: Enrichment for hydrophobic residues at CDR3 positions 6 and 7 was found in conventional CD4+ T cells from CD3G-deficient patients, suggesting more self-reactive specificities.

No antigen has been assigned to these receptors. The library was built by means of the immunoSEQ multiplex PCR assay. For the multiplex PCR, 52 forward TRBV primers and 13 reverse TRBJ primers were used, and amplification bias was corrected with both assay-based and computational methods. The table was pulled from immuneACCESS by TCRdb, which kept in-frame rearrangements only. Such tables lose some clones; where checked, under half of the loss comes from unresolved V genes, and the rest has no known cause. The sample table shows 25,000 to 35,000 clones, and 92% are seen once. The ten largest clones capture roughly 1.6% of the sample. Sample: conventional CD4+ T cells sorted from blood. The receptor set was obtained from a person in their late teens or twenties with CD3G deficiency.

The V gene is TRBV12-5, the J gene TRBJ2-2, with 7 bases that match TRBD2. J was trimmed by 4 bases and V by 10 bases; bases with no gene match: 6. The CDR3 runs to 13 residues. Germline lookup yields CDR1 LGHNT and CDR2 FRNRAP. In DNA form, the CDR3 reads TGTGCTACGGCTAGCGGAGTCACCGGGGAGCTGTTTTTT. It encodes CATASGVTGELFF.

J is TRBJ1-4 and V is TRBV5-1; perhaps TRBD1 as D (5 bases). CDR1 SGHRS and CDR2 YFSETQ come from the germline V gene. Between the trimmed V and J ends, which lost 8 bases and 0 bases, there was a span of 8 bases. The CDR3 totals 13 residues. This chain's CDR3 is CASGTSTNEKLFF. The CDR3, as DNA: TGCGCCAGTGGGACCTCAACTAATGAAAAACTGTTTTTT.

The CDR3 protein is CSARDFFSYTF. CDR3 sequence (DNA): TGCAGTGCTAGAGATTTTTTTAGCTACACCTTC. The chain employs TRBV20-1 and TRBJ1-2; the D is unclear. V shed 0 bases and J shed 9 bases, with 8 bases lying between them. Germline values: CDR1 DFQATT, CDR2 SNEGSKA (reference sequence). The CDR3 extends over 11 amino acids.

In nucleotides, the CDR3 is TGCAGCGTTGAAGAGGTAGCCGGGCCGGAGTACTTC. Residues: CSVEEVAGPEYF. V is TRBV29-1 and J is TRBJ2-7; D not resolved. The CDR3 has 12 amino acids. Germline loops: CDR1 SQVTM, CDR2 ANQGSEA. V lost 0 bases to trimming and J lost 11 bases, with 14 bases between them.

The rearrangement uses TRBV19 and TRBJ2-1; the D is unclear. Per germline, CDR1 LNHDA and CDR2 SQIVND (reference sequence). Deletions cut 1 base from V and 4 bases from J, with 8 bases between. The CDR3 runs to 14 residues. CDR3 nucleotides: TGTGCCAGTAGTATAGGTCCGCGGTACAATGAGCAGTTCTTC. Its translation: CASSIGPRYNEQFF.

The chain joins TRBV11-2 to TRBJ1-4, with a weak D call TRBD1 (6 bases). In germline, CDR1 is SGHAT, CDR2 FQNNGV. CDR3 length: 15 residues. The V end was cut by 4 bases, the J end by 8 bases, with 17 bases between. The CDR3 DNA reads TGTGCCAGCAGCTCGATGGGGGGCGAAAGGGAAAAACTGTTTTTT. It specifies CASSSMGGEREKLFF.

The chain combines TRBV7-9 with TRBJ1-4; 7 bases fit TRBD1. The length of the CDR3 is 15 residues. V lost 8 bases, J lost 2 bases, and 8 bases stayed unmatched. The germline V gene encodes CDR1 SEHNR and CDR2 FQNEAQ (reference sequence). CDR3 in amino acids: CASGPGGQTNEKLFF. Here the CDR3 DNA reads TGTGCCAGCGGACCAGGGGGGCAGACTAATGAAAAACTGTTTTTT.

The gene calls are TRBV4-3 and TRBJ1-1; D gene uncertain. V was clipped by 3 bases and J by 11 bases, with 13 bases between them. The V gene's germline CDR1 is LGHNA and CDR2 YSLEER. The CDR3 consists of 12 residues. In nucleotides, the CDR3 is TGCGCCAGCAGCCACCCCGGCTCCGGGGCTTTCTTT. Translating it yields CASSHPGSGAFF.

The rearrangement links TRBV6-1 to TRBJ2-5; 7 positions match TRBD2. V lost 11 bases and J lost 1; bases outside the gene matches: 4. This CDR3 is built from 12 residues. Germline lookup yields CDR1 MNHNS and CDR2 SASEGT. The CDR3 here is CAVGTTQETQYF. Written as DNA, the CDR3 is TGTGCCGTCGGGACTACCCAAGAGACCCAGTACTTC.

This clone was counted once. The chain recombines TRBV7-8 with TRBJ2-2; the D is unclear. The germline gives CDR1 SGHVS, CDR2 FQNEAQ. There are 14 residues in the CDR3. V was shortened by 3 bases and J by 0 bases, with 5 bases between the two germline ends. In DNA, the CDR3 is TGTGCCAGCAGCTTTTTGTCGAACACCGGGGAGCTGTTTTTT. It is translated as CASSFLSNTGELFF.

The gene calls are TRBV9 and TRBJ2-6, with D perhaps assigned TRBD1 or TRBD2 (7 bases each). The CDR3 consists of 18 residues. Germline CDR1 SGDLS, CDR2 YYNGEE. V lost 0 bases, J lost 4 bases, and 17 bases lay in between. CDR3 in amino acids: CASSVGVGGGSGANVLTF. The CDR3 DNA follows: TGTGCCAGCAGCGTAGGAGTAGGGGGCGGGAGCGGGGCCAACGTCCTGACTTTC.

The chain uses TRBV11-2 and TRBJ1-4, with D tentatively TRBD1 (5 bases). The CDR3 extends over 13 amino acids. The V end lost 5 bases, the J end lost 8 bases, and 12 bases lay between the germline ends. CDR1 is SGHAT, CDR2 FQNNGV, per germline. The CDR3 nucleotides are TGTGCCAGCAGCAATGGGTGGGGGGAAAAACTGTTTTTT. The encoded protein is CASSNGWGEKLFF.

V and J are TRBV7-9 and TRBJ2-1; D tentatively fits TRBD1 or TRBD2 (5 bases each). Deletions cut 1 base from V and 11 bases from J, with 9 bases between. The CDR3 is made up of 12 amino acids. Germline V gene data show CDR1 as SEHNR and CDR2 as FQNEAQ (reference sequence). CDR3: CASSLGGSKQFF. The CDR3 nucleotides are TGTGCCAGCAGCTTAGGGGGGAGTAAGCAGTTCTTC.

V usage is TRBV6-5 and J usage is TRBJ2-7; 9 nucleotides match TRBD1. CDR3 length equals 14 residues. V lost 6 bases to trimming and J lost 4 bases; unmatched junction nucleotides: 7. Germline V gene data show CDR1 as MNHEY and CDR2 as SVGAGI. CDR3 nucleotide sequence: TGTGCCAGCAGACAGGGGGCCTCCCTTTACGAGCAGTACGTC. Its protein product is CASRQGASLYEQYV.

The gene calls are TRBV19 and TRBJ2-2, with 8 nucleotides matching TRBD1. In germline, CDR1 is LNHDA, CDR2 SQIVND (reference sequence). This CDR3 is 16 amino acids long. The J segment lost 3 bases and the V segment lost 2 bases, leaving 5 bases of the junction unmatched. CDR3 sequence (DNA): TGTGCCAGTAGTATATCAGGGGGCCTTGACACCGGGGAGCTGTTTTTT. Translation gives CASSISGGLDTGELFF. The full variable domain, in which reference TRBV19 and TRBJ2-2 provide the parts outside the CDR3, is DGGITQSPKYLFRKEGQNVTLSCEQNLNHDAMYWYRQDPGQGLRLIYYSQIVNDFQKGDIAEGYSVSREKKESFPLTVTSAQKNPTAFYLCASSISGGLDTGELFFGEGSRLTVL.